This paragraph covers one T cell receptor (beta chain) sequence. Its matching antigen is unknown. Researchers ran the PCR with 60 Vbeta and 13 Jbeta primers. This table comes from immunoSEQ multiplex PCR, and its TCRdb copy is limited to in-frame clones, with some not included. This table has about 150,000 clones, roughly 78% appearing once. The sample is drawn from a study of cytomegalovirus exposure and HLA in healthy donors. Overall study results and limits: In a later analysis, compared with equally common non-associated chains, HLA-associated beta chains were more expanded. With later analysis, a missense DCLRE1C variant became linked to TCR beta V- and J-gene trimming. A later analysis by the authors found several of the most significant clusters apparently linked to common viral pathogens.

The germline V gene has CDR1 SEHNR and CDR2 FQNEAQ (reference sequence). This CDR3 is built from 13 residues. V dropped 3 bases and J dropped 16; count of bases not matched to a gene: 6. Sequenced material: PBMCs. The sequence was collected from a man aged 40-49 years in good health and CMV-seropositive. The chain carries TRBV7-9 and TRBJ1-6; TRBD1 aligns across 10 bases. In DNA form, the CDR3 reads TGTGCCAGCAGCTTGGGGACAGGGGACCTTCTCCACTTT. Translating it yields CASSLGTGDLLHF.